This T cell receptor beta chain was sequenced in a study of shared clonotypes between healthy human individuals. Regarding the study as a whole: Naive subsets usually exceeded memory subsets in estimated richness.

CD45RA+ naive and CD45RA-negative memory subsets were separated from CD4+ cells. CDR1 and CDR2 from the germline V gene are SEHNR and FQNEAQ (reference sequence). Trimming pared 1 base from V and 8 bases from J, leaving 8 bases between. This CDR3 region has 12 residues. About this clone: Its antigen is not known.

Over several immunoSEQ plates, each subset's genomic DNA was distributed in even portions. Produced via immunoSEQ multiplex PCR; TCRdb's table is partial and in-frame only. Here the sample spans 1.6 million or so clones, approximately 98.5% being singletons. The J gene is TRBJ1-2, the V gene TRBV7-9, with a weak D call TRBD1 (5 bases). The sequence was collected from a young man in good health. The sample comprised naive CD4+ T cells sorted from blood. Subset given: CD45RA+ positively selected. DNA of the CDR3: TGTGCCAGCAGCTTAGTTCGGGGCGGCTACACCTTC. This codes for CASSLVRGGYTF.